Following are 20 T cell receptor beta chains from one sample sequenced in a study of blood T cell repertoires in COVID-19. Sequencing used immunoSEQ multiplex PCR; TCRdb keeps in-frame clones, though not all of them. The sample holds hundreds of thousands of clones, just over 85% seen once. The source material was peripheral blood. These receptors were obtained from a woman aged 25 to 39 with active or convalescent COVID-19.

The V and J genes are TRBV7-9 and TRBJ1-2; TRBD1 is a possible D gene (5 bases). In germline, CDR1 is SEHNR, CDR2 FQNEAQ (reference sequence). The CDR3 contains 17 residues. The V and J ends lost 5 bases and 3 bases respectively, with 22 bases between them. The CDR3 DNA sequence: TGTGCCAGCAGCCCTTACCGTCGGGGGGGAGGTGACTATGGCTACACCTTC. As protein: CASSPYRRGGGDYGYTF.

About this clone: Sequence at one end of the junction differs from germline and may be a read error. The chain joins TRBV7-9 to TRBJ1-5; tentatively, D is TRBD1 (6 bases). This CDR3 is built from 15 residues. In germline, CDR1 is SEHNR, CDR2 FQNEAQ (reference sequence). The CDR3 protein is CASSDSDRRLDPTDF. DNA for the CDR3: TGTGCCAGCAGCGACTCGGACAGACGTCTTGACCCCACGGATTTT.

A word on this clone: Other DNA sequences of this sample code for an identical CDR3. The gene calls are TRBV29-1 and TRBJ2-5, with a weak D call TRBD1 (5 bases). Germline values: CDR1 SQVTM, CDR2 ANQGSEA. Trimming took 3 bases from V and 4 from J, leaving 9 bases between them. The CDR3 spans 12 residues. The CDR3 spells CSVDRGRETQYF. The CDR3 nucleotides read TGCAGCGTTGATAGGGGCCGAGAGACCCAGTACTTC.

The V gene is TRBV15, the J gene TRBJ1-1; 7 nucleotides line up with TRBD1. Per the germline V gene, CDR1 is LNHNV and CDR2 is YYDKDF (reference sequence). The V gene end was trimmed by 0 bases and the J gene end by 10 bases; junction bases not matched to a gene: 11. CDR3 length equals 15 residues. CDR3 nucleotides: TGTGCCACCAGCAGAGATCCTGGTGACAGGGAGGTAGCTTTCTTT. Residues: CATSRDPGDREVAFF.

The CDR3 here is CASSQDQGDRATDTQYF. The DNA of the CDR3 is TGTGCCAGCAGCCAAGATCAGGGGGACAGGGCGACAGATACGCAGTATTTT. The chain employs TRBV4-2 and TRBJ2-3; 9 positions match TRBD1. V lost 0 bases, J lost 3 bases, and 7 bases stayed unmatched. Per the germline V gene, CDR1 is LGHNA and CDR2 is YNFKEQ. There are 17 residues in the CDR3.

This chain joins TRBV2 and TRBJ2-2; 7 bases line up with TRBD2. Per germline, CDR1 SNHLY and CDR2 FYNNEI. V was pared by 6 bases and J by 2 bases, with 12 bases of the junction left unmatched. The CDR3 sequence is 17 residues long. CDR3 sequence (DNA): TGTGCCAGCAGCGGGCTAGCGGAATACTTTAACACCGGGGAGCTGTTTTTT. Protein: CASSGLAEYFNTGELFF.

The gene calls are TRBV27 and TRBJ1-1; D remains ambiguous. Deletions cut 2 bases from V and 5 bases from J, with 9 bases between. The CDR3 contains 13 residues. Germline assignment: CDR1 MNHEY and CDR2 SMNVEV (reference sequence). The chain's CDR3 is CASSLGSGTEAFF. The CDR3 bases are TGTGCCAGCAGTTTAGGTTCGGGAACTGAAGCTTTCTTT.

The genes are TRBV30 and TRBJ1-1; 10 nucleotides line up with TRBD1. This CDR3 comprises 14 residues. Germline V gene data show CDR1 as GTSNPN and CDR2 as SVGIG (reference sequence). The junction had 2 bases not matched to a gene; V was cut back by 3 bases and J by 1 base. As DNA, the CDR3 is TGTGCCTGGAGGGGACAGGGGACGAACACTGAAGCTTTCTTT. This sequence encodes CAWRGQGTNTEAFF.

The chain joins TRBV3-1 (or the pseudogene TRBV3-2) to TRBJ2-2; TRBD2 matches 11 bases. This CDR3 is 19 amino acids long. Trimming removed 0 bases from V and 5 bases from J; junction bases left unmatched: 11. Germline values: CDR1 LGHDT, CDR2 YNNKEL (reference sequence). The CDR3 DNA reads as TGTGCCAGCAGCCAAGATGGGGTAGCGGGGGGGCCCGTTACCGGGGAGCTGTTTTTT. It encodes CASSQDGVAGGPVTGELFF.

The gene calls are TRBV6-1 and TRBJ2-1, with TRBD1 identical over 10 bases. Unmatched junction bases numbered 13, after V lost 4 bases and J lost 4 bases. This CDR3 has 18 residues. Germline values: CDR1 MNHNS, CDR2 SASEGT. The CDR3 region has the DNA TGTGCCAGCAGTGTCCAGACAGGGGGCGGTGCCAAGTACAATGAGCAGTTCTTC. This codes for CASSVQTGGGAKYNEQFF.

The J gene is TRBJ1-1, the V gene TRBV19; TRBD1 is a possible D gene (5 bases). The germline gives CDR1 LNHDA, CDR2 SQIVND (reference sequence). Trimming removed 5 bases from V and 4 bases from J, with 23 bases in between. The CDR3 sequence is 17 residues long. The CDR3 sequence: CASSPPGLARSSTEAFF. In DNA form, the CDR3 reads TGTGCCAGTAGTCCTCCGGGACTCGCCCGTTCGAGCACTGAAGCTTTCTTT.

CDR3 nucleotides: TGTGCCAGCAGAAGGACAGGGGAAACGCATGAGCAGTTCTTC. It yields the protein CASRRTGETHEQFF. The chain couples TRBV6-5 to TRBJ2-1; 9 bases map to TRBD1. Germline V gene sequence: CDR1 MNHEY, CDR2 SVGAGI. Trimming took 6 bases from V and 8 from J; bases not matched to a gene: 8. This CDR3 has 14 amino acids.

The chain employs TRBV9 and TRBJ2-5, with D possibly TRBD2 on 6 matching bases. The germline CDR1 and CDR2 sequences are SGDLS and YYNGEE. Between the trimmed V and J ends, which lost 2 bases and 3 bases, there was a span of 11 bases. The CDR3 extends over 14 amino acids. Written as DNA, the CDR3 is TGTGCCAGCAGCGTCCGACTAGGGGAAGAGACCCAGTACTTC. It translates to CASSVRLGEETQYF.

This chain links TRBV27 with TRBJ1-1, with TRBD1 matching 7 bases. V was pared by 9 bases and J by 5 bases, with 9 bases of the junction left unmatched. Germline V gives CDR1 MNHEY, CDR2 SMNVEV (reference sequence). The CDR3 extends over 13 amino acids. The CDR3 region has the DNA TGTGCCAGTAGAATTCAGGGGGTAACTGAAGCTTTCTTT. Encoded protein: CASRIQGVTEAFF.

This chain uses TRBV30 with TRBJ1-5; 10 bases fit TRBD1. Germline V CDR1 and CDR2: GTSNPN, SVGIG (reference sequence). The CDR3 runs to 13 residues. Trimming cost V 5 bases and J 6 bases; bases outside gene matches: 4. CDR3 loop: CAWGGQGTQPQHF. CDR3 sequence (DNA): TGTGCCTGGGGGGGACAGGGGACTCAGCCCCAGCATTTT. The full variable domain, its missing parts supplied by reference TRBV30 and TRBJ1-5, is SQTIHQWPATLVQPVGSPLSLECTVEGTSNPNLYWYRQAAGRGLQLLFYSVGIGQISSEVPQNLSASRPQDRQFILSSKKLLLSDSGFYLCAWGGQGTQPQHFGDGTRLSIL.

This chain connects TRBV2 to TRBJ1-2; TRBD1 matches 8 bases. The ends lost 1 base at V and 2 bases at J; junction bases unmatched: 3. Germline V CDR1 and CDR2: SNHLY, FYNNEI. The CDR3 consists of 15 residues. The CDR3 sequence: CASSEESGGNYGYTF. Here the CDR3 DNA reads TGTGCCAGCAGTGAAGAGTCAGGGGGCAACTATGGCTACACCTTC.

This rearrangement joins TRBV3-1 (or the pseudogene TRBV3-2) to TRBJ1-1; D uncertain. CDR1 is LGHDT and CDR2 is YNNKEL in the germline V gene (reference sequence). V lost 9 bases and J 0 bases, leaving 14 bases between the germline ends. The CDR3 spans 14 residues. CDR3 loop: CASSRDNMNTEAFF. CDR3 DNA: TGTGCCAGTTCGAGGGATAACATGAACACTGAAGCTTTCTTT.

The CDR3, as DNA: TGTGCCAGCAGCAGACTCACCCAAGAGACCCAGTACTTC. This translates into CASSRLTQETQYF. The chain links TRBV12-3 or TRBV12-4 to TRBJ2-5; D call uncertain. The CDR3 is 13 residues long. The V end was cut by 6 bases, the J end by 1 base, with 9 bases between.

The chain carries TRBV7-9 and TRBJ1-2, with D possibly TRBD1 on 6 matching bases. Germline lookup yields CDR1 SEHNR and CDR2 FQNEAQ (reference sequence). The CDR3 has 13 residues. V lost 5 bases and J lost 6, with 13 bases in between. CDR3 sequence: CASSGTGIDGYTF. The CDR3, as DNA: TGTGCCAGCAGCGGAACAGGGATCGATGGCTACACCTTC. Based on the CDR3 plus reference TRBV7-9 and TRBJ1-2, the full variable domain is DTGVSQNPRHKITKRGQNVTFRCDPISEHNRLYWYRQTLGQGPEFLTYFQNEAQLEKSRLLSDRFSAERPKGSFSTLEIQRTEQGDSAMYLCASSGTGIDGYTFGSGTRLTVV.

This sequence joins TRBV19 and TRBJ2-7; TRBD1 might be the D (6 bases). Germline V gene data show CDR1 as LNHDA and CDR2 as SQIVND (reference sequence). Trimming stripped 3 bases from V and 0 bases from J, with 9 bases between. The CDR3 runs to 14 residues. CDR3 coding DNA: TGTGCCAGTAGTATCGGGGACATCTCCTACGAGCAGTACTTC. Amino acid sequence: CASSIGDISYEQYF.